The sequence of this T cell receptor beta chain was determined in a study of human T cells and chemical hapten exposure. This clonotype has a handful of counts. Antigen unknown. Whole-study results and caveats: Expanded TCRs formed significantly more large CDR3 similarity clusters than controls.

Indicated time point: pre-sensitization, week 0. The treatment is: therapeutic diphenylcyclopropenone sensitization with weekly scalp DPC. The CDR3 has 14 residues. The V and J ends lost 5 bases and 0 bases respectively, with 8 bases between them. TCRdb reprocessed the RACE reads via MiXCR and lists one record per CDR3 protein. The sample comprises roughly 250,000 distinct CDR3 sequences, about 9% of which are singletons, and about 2.5% rests with the top ten. Sequencing was performed on whole blood, taken in connection with sensitization to the hapten diphenylcyclopropenone (DPC). The TCR was taken from a woman aged 35 to 49 with alopecia areata. Some clones in this sample may be carry-over from other donors' samples. The V call is TRBV12-3 or TRBV12-4, the J call TRBJ1-3; D possibly corresponds to TRBD1 (6 bases). The CDR3 region is CASSDRNSGNTIYF. CDR3 DNA: TGTGCCAGCAGTGACAGGAACTCTGGAAACACCATATATTTT.